This T cell receptor beta chain was identified during a study of naive CD8 T cells in extremely preterm neonates. V was trimmed by 4 bases and J by 0 bases, leaving 10 bases between them. CDR3 length equals 15 residues. CDR1 MGHRA and CDR2 YSYEKL come from the germline V gene. General study results and limits: Preterm infants showed shorter CDR3s, fewer N additions and less trimming than older groups. Compared with all age groups, preterm neonates showed less repertoire richness. Productive template counts varied among preterm samples, a noted limitation.

Worth noting for this clone: Its antigen is not identified.

The repertoire was sequenced with immunoSEQ multiplex PCR; TCRdb's copy has only in-frame clones and lacks some. Here the sample spans 7,000 to 7,500 clones, around 98% being singletons. Sorted cells: live naive CD8+ T cells, CD45RA+CCR7+, Annexin V-negative. This sequence originates from a human donor in good health. The sample consisted of naive CD8+ T cells from blood. The V call is TRBV4-1, the J call TRBJ1-3; D remains unclear. DNA for the CDR3: TGCGCCAGCAGCCCCCGACACATCTCTGGAAACACCATATATTTT. Its translation is CASSPRHISGNTIYF.